The following is a T cell receptor beta chain sequence with its context. This clone was detected once. No cognate antigen has been identified for it. No base quality values were provided; no much bigger clone lies one nucleotide off. This sample stems from a study of shared clonotypes between healthy human individuals (dated by TCRdb to 2020 to 2022). For the wider study: The cohort included a few men and a couple of women between 18 and 49 years of age. For each donor, CD4 naive and CD4 memory were each run on three plates, CD8 naive on two plates, and CD8 memory on one plate. To estimate repertoire size and how much clonotype sharing occurs between individuals, the study deeply sequenced the blood TCR repertoires of roughly 5 healthy adults. To increase sequencing depth and limit assay-specific biases, TCR repertoire library preparation and sequencing were carried out by different laboratories using diverse techniques. Leukapheresis yielded between about 0.85 and 9 billion PBMCs per donor. The full study reports these points: Incomplete sequencing was indicated by rarefaction of sorted-subset datasets, despite the large sequencing depth. Sampling was limited to blood, and TCR repertoires in tissue likely differ from TCR repertoires in blood. The genetic and exposure-history diversity represented was limited by the small number of donors. Compared with non-shared clonotypes, clonotypes shared by all four sorted-subset donors had higher generation probabilities. Across four donors, roughly 5% of naive CD4, 3.5% of naive CD8, about 2.3% of memory CD4, and approximately 0.4% of memory CD8 clonotypes were shared. Pairwise subsampling indicated that sequencing depth was expected to affect the degree of clonotype sharing among donors. Naive subsets generally had larger estimated clonotype richness than memory subsets did.

Using the deep immunoSEQ assay, TCR CDR3 regions were amplified from genomic DNA by multiplex PCR. For each cell subset, the extracted genomic DNA was distributed evenly across all wells of several immunoSEQ 96-well plates, and each plate served as one replicate. For sorted subsets, each replicate PCR was loaded with approximately 190 ng genomic DNA, equivalent to about 33,000 T cell genomes. Purified libraries were measured with a Qubit 3.0 fluorometer, size-checked on a Bioanalyzer 2100, and measured again with the KAPA Library Quantification kit. Every immunoSEQ 96-well plate was sequenced on a separate single-read 150-cycle Illumina NextSeq 550 flow cell. The published analysis was carried out like this. Because the immunoSEQ output held only junctional sequences and lacked quality scores, the filtering could not match the filtering applied to full-length reads. To assign V/J genes and CDR3, sequences were annotated against IMGT germline references using PyIR, a Python wrapper for IgBLAST v1.9. Reads were removed for weak V/J assignments (E-value above 1e-6), missing CDR3, stop codons, out-of-frame junctions, or ambiguous translated residues. V3J clonotypes were defined by identical inferred V gene, J gene, and CDR3 amino acid sequence. To compute the percentage overlap between repertoires, the number of shared unique clonotypes was divided by the size of the smaller repertoire. RTK rarefaction, the Chao1 estimator, and Recon v2.1 estimates of unobserved clonotypes were used to assess repertoire richness. Generation probabilities were computed with OLGA for all TCRbeta clonotypes obtained by the gDNA method from several donors. Sourced from immuneACCESS, this table was stored by TCRdb with only in-frame sequences that have V and J called. A share of the clones is absent; for the studies checked, an unresolved V gene accounts for under half, and the remainder has no known explanation. V and J calls and clone size are those listed in that table; D and trimming were worked out from the DNA. The sample table shows approximately 2.5 million clones, and roughly 92% are seen once. Roughly 0.13% of the sample is held by the ten biggest clonotypes.

Via the germline V gene, CDR1 is SQVTM and CDR2 ANQGSEA. Trimming costs V 0 bases and J 7 bases, and their ends lie 16 bases apart. Its CDR3 holds 15 amino acids, cysteine through phenylalanine. The entry retains the CDR3 DNA only, 45 bases that are in frame from base 1. The donors were healthy, HIV-negative adults with no recently reported acute infections or vaccinations. Only Caucasian adults living in Nashville, Tennessee, USA were represented among the donors. CD4+ T cells were enriched by magnetic negative selection; naive cells were then positively selected on CD45RA, and the negative fraction formed the memory subset. Blood was obtained by leukapheresis, after which PBMCs were separated by Ficoll-Histopaque density gradient centrifugation and cryopreserved in liquid nitrogen vapor phase. Analytical flow cytometry was used to check the purity and quantity of each magnetically sorted T cell population. Genomic DNA was isolated from each sorted fraction and quantified by UV absorbance on a Nanodrop 2000c.

The chain is made from TRBV29-1 and TRBJ1-5, with the D gene not confidently named. The receptor's source is a man aged 18 to 29 in good health. The specimen sequenced was naive CD4+ T cells sorted from blood. Read against the paper, the sample's cell subset or site label means: CD45RA+ positively selected. The DNA sequence follows: TGCAGCGTTGAAGATCCCCGGGATCCAGAACAGCCCCAGCATTTT. The resulting protein is CSVEDPRDPEQPQHF. Outside the CDR3, residues come from the reference TRBV29-1 and TRBJ1-5 proteins, so the full variable domain is: SAVISQKPSRDICQRGTSLTIQCQVDSQVTMMFWYRQQPGQSLTLIATANQGSEATYESGFVIDKFPISRPNLTFSTLTVSNMSPEDSSIYLCSVEDPRDPEQPQHFGDGTRLSIL.